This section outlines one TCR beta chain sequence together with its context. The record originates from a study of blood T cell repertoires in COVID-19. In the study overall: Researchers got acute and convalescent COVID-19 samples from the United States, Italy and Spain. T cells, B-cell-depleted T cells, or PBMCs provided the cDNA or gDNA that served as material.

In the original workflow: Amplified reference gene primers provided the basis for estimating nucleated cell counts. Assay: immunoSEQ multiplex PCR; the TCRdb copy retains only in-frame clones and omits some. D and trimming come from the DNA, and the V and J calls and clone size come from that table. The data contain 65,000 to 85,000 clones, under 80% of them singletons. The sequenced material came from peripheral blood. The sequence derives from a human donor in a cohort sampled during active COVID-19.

CDR3 region: CASSFAVPRSLPAKNIQYF. Here the CDR3 DNA reads TGTGCCAGCAGCTTCGCCGTACCCAGGTCACTCCCTGCCAAAAACATTCAGTACTTC. V usage is TRBV5-6 and J usage is TRBJ2-4, with D hard to call. Trimming stripped 2 bases from V and 1 base from J, with 22 bases between. Germline V gives CDR1 SGHDT, CDR2 YYEEEE. CDR3 length: 19 amino acids.